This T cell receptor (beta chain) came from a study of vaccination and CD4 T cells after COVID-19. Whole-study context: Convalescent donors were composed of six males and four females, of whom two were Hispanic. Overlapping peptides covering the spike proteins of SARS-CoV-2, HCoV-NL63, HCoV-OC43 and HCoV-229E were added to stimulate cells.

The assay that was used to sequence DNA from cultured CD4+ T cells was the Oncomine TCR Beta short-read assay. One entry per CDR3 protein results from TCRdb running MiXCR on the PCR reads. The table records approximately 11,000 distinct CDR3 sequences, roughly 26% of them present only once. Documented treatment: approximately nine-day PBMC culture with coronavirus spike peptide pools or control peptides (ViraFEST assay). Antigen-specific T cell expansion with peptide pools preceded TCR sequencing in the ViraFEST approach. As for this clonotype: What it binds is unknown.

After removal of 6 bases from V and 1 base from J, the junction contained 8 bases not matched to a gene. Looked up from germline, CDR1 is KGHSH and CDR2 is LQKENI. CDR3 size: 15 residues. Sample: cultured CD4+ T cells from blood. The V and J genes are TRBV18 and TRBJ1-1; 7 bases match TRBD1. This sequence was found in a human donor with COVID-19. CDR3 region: CASSQQGRENTEAFF. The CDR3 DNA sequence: TGTGCCAGCTCCCAACAGGGGAGGGAGAACACTGAAGCTTTCTTT.